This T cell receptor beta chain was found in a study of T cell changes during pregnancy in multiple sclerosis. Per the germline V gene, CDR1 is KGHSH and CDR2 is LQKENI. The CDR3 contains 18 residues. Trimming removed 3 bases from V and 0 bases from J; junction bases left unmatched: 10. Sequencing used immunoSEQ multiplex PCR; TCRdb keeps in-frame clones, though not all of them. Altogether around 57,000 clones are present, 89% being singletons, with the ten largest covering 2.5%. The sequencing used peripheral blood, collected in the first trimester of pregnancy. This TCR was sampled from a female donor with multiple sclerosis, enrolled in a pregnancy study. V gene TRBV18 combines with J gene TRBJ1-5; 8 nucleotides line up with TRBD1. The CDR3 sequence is CASSPPGQGGNSNQPQHF. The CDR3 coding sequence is TGTGCCAGCTCACCTCCCGGACAGGGAGGTAATAGCAATCAGCCCCAGCATTTT.